This T cell receptor (beta chain) was observed in a study of blood T cell repertoires in COVID-19 (dated by TCRdb to 2019 to 2021). Study-wide context: Samples from collaborators originated in the United States, Italy and Spain and spanned both the acute and convalescent phases of COVID-19. The material from the prospective study consisted of cDNA or gDNA derived from T cells, B-cell-depleted T cells, or PBMCs. Subjects who had been exposed to COVID-19, were actively infected with it, or had recovered from it provided the deeply sampled blood TCRbeta repertoires that made up the dataset. A freely available public database, intended as a resource for researchers studying the immune response to SARS-CoV-2, is where the repertoires were released. The samples were drawn from the first 160 participants of the ongoing ImmuneRACE study and from some 1,300 subjects provided by 6 global collaborators. A de-identified subject ID, COVID-19 status, age in years and sex were almost always included in the sample metadata. Where available, HLA class I and class II types were obtained from metadata supplied by the sample provider rather than from assay-based typing. General conclusions and limits of the study: How much clinical and demographic metadata was included differed by source and by participant, and the metadata was provided uncurated.

At one collaborating source in Seattle, patients were enrolled during active infection and were followed longitudinally through the course of disease. The collaborating institutions used their own protocols to collect whole blood in K2EDTA tubes. Collaborator samples were shipped for TCRbeta analysis as frozen whole blood, isolated PBMCs, or DNA extracted from either sample type. A note on this clone: Its antigen is unknown. There are no base qualities to consult, and no much larger clone falls within one base.

TCRbeta CDR3 regions were amplified from genomic DNA by means of the immunoSEQ Assay, a bias-controlled multiplex PCR. Regarding the original processing steps: Nucleated cell counts per sample were estimated from amplification of reference gene primers within the assay. To quantify the absolute abundance of each unique TCRbeta CDR3 rearrangement, sequence reads were collapsed and filtered. For each sample, productive Simpson clonality was calculated by taking the square root of Simpson's diversity index across productive rearrangements. TCRdb took over this immuneACCESS table, retaining in-frame rearrangements with V and J assigned. Such tables are incomplete; in checked studies, under half of the missing clones stem from an unresolved V gene, and the remainder is unexplained. That table gives V, J and clone size, and the DNA gave D and trimming. Counted in this sample were over 35,000 clones; approximately 85% of them appeared once. The ten largest clones add up to around 33% of the sample.

The receptor was isolated from a woman at least 80 years old with COVID-19, enrolled during active disease. The sequenced material came from peripheral blood.

CDR3 reads: CATSRDGGGYTF. The DNA reads as follows: TGTGCCACCAGCAGAGACGGGGGAGGCTACACCTTC. This chain joins TRBV15 to TRBJ1-2, and possibly TRBD1, on 5 matching bases. The CDR3 starts with the cysteine, ends with the phenylalanine, and has 12 residues. Only CDR3 DNA remains: 36 bases, in frame from the first base. The germline V gene (reference sequence) provides CDR1 LNHNV and CDR2 YYDKDF. V loses 0 bases, J loses 8 bases, and the germline ends lie 7 bases apart.